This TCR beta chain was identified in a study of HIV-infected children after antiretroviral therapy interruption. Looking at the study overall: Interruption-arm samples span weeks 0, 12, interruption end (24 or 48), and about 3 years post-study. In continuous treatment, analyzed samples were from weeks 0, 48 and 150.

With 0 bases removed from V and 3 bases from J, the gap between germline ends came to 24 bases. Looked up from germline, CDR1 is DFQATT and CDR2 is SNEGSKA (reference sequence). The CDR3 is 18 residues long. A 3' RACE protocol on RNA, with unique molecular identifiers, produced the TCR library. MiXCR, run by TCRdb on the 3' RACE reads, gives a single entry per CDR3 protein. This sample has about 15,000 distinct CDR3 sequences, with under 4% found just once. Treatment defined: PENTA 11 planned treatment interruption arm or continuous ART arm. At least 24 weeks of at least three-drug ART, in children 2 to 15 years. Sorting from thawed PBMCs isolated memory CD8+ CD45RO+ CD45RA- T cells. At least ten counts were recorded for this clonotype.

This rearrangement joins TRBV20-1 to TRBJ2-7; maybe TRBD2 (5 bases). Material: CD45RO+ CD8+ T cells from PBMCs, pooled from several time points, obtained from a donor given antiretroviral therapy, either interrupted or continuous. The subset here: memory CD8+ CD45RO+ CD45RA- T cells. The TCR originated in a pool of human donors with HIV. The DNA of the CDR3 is TGCAGTGCTAGAGATTTGAGGGCCCCTGGCCCTTTTAGCTACGAGCAGTACTTC. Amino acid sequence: CSARDLRAPGPFSYEQYF.